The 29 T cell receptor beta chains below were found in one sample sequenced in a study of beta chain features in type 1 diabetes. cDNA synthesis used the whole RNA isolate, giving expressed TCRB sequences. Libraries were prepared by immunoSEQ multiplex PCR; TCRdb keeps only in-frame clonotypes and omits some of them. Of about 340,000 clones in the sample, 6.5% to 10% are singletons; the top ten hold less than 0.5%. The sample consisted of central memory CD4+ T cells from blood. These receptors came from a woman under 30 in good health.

Written as DNA, the CDR3 is TGTGCCAGCAGCTTCGGCTCCCGGGGCTATGGCTACACCTTC. Protein: CASSFGSRGYGYTF. The chain employs TRBV7-8 and TRBJ1-2; D ambiguous. There are 14 residues in the CDR3. The germline V gene has CDR1 SGHVS and CDR2 FQNEAQ. V lost 3 bases to trimming and J lost 4 bases, with 12 bases between them.

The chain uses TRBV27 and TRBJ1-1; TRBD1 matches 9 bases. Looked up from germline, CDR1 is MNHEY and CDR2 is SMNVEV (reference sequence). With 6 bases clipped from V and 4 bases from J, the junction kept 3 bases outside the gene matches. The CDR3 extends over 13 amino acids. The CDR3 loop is CASRTGGGTEAFF. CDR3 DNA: TGTGCCAGCAGAACAGGGGGCGGCACTGAAGCTTTCTTT.

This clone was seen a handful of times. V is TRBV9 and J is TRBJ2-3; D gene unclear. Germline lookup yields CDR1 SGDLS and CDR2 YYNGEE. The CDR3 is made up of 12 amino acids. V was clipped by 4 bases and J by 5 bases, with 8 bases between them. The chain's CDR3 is CASSFLRDTQYF. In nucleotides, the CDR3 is TGTGCCAGCAGCTTTCTGCGAGATACGCAGTATTTT.

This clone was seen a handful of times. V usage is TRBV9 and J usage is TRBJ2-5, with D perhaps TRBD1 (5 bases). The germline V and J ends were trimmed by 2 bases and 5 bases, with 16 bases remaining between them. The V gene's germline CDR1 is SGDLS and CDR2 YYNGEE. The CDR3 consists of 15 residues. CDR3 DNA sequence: TGTGCCAGCAGCGTCCAAGGGGATTTTCGGGAGACCCAGTACTTC. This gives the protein CASSVQGDFRETQYF.

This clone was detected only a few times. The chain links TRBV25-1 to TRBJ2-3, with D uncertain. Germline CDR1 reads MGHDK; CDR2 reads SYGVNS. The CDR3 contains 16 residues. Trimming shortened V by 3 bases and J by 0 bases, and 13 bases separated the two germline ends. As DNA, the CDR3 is TGTGCCAGCAGTGATTGGGCTACCCTTAGCACAGATACGCAGTATTTT. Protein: CASSDWATLSTDTQYF.

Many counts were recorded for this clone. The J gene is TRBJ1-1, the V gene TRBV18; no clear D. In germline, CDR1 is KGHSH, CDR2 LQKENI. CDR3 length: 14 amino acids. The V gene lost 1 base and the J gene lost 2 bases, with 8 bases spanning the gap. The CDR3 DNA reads TGTGCCAGCTCACCACAGGTGGTTAACACTGAAGCTTTCTTT. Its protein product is CASSPQVVNTEAFF.

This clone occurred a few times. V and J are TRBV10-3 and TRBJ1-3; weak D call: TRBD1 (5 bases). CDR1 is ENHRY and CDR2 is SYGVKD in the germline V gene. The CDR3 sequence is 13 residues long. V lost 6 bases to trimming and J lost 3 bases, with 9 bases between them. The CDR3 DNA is TGTGCCATCAGGGCTACAGGTGGAAACACCATATATTTT. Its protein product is CAIRATGGNTIYF.

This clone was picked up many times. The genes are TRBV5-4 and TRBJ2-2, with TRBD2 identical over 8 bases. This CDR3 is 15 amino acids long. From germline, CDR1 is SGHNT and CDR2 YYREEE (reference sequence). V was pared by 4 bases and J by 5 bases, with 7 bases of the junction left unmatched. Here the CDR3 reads CASSTAGGKTGELFF. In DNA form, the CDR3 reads TGTGCCAGCAGCACCGCGGGAGGAAAGACCGGGGAGCTGTTTTTT. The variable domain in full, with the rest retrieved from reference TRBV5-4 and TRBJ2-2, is ETGVTQSPTHLIKTRGQQVTLRCSSQSGHNTVSWYQQALGQGPQFIFQYYREEENGRGNFPPRFSGLQFPNYSSELNVNALELDDSALYLCASSTAGGKTGELFFGEGSRLTVL.

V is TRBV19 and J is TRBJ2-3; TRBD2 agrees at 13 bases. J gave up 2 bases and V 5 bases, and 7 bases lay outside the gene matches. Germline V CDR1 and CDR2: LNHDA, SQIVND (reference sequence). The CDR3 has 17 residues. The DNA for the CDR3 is TGTGCCAGTAGTCGGCGACTAGCGGGAGGCCCCACAGATACGCAGTATTTT. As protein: CASSRRLAGGPTDTQYF.

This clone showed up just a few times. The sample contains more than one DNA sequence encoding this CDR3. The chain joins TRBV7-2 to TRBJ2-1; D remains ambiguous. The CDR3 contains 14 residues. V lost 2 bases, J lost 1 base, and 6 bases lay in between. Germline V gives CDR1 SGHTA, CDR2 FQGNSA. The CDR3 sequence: CASSLISSYNEQFF. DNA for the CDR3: TGTGCCAGCAGCTTAATTTCTTCCTACAATGAGCAGTTCTTC. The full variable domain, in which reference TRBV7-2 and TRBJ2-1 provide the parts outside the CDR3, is GAGVSQSPSNKVTEKGKDVELRCDPISGHTALYWYRQSLGQGLEFLIYFQGNSAPDKSGLPSDRFSAERTGGSVSTLTIQRTQQEDSAVYLCASSLISSYNEQFFGPGTRLTVL.

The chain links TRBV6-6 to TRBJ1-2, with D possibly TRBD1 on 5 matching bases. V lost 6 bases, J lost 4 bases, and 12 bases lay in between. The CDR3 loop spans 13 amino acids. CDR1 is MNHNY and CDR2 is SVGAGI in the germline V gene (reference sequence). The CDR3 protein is CASSQGRGYGYTF. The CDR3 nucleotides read TGTGCCAGCAGCCAGGGAAGGGGCTATGGCTACACCTTC.

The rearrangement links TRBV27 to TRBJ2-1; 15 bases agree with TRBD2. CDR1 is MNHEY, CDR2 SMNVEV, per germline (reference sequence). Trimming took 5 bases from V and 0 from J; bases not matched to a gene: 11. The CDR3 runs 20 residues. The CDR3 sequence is CASSGESGTSGRSSYNEQFF. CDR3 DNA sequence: TGTGCCAGCAGTGGCGAATCCGGGACTAGCGGGAGGAGCTCCTACAATGAGCAGTTCTTC.

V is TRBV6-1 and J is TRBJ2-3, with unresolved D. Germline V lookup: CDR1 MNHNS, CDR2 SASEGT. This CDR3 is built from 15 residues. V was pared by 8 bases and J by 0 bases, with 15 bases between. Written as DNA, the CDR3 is TGTGCCAGCCCTGGGCTAGTGGGGAGCACAGATACGCAGTATTTT. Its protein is CASPGLVGSTDTQYF.

The DNA for the CDR3 is TGTGCCACCAGCGTTTGGGACAGAGATCAGCCCCAGCATTTT. Protein product: CATSVWDRDQPQHF. The rearrangement uses TRBV15 and TRBJ1-5; 7 bases fit TRBD1. Germline V gene sequence: CDR1 LNHNV, CDR2 YYDKDF (reference sequence). The CDR3 is made up of 14 amino acids. J gave up 5 bases and V 5 bases, and 6 bases lay outside the gene matches.

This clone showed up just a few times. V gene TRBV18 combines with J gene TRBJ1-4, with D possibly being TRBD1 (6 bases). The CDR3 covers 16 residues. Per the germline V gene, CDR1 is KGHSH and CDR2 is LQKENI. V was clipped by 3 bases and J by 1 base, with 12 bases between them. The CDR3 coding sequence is TGTGCCAGCTCACCCACGGGGGGCCGAACTAATGAAAAACTGTTTTTT. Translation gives CASSPTGGRTNEKLFF.

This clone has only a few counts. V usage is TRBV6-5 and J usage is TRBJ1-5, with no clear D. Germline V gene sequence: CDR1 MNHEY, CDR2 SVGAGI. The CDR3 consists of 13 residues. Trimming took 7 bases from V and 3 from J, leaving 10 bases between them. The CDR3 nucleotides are TGTGCCAGCAAAGCCGAGTACAATCAGCCCCAGCATTTT. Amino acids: CASKAEYNQPQHF.

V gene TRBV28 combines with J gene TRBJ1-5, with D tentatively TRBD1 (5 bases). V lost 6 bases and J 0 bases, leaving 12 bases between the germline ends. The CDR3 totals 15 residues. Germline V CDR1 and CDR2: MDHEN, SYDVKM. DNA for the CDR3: TGTGCCAGCAGCCCCGGGACGGTTAGCAATCAGCCCCAGCATTTT. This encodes CASSPGTVSNQPQHF.

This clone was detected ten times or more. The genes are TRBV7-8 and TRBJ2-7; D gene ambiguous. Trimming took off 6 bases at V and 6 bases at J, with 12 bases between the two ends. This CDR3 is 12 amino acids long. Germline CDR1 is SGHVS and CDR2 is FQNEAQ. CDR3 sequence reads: CASSFDQLEQYF. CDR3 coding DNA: TGTGCCAGCAGTTTCGACCAGCTCGAGCAGTACTTC.

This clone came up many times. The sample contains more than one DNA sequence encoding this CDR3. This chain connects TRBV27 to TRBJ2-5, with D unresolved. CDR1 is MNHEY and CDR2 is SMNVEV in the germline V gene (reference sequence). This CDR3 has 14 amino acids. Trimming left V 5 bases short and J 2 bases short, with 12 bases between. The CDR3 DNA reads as TGTGCCAGCAGTATACTATCGGGTCAAGAGACCCAGTACTTC. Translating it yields CASSILSGQETQYF.

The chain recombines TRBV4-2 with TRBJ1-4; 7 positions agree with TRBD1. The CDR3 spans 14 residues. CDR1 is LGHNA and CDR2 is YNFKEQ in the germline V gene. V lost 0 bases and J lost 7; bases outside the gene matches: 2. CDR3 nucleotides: TGTGCCAGCAGCCAAGACAGGGGGACTGAAAAACTGTTTTTT. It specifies CASSQDRGTEKLFF.

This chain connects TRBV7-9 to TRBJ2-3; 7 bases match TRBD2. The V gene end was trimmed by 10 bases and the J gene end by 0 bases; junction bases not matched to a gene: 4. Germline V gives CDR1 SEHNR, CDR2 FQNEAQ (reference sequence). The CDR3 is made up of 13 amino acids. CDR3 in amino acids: CAINSGSTDTQYF. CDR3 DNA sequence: TGTGCCATCAATAGCGGGAGCACAGATACGCAGTATTTT.

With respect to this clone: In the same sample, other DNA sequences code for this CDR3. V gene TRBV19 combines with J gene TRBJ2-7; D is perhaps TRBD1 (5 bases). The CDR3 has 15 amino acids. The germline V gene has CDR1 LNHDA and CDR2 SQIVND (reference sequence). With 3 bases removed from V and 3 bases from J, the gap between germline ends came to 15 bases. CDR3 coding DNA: TGTGCCAGTAGTATCGGTCCAGGGTACCTCTACGAGCAGTACTTC. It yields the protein CASSIGPGYLYEQYF.

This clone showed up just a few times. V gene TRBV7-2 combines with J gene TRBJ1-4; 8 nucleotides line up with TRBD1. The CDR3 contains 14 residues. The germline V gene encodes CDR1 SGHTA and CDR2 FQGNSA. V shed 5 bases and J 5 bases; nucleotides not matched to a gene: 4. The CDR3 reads CASSPGQANEKLFF. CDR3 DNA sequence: TGTGCCAGCAGCCCGGGACAGGCCAATGAAAAACTGTTTTTT.

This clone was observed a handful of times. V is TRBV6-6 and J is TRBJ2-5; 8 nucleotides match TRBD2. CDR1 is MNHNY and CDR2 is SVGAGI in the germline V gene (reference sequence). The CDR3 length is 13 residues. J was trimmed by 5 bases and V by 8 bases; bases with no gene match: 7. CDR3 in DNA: TGTGCCAGCGGTGGCGGGAGGATTGAGACCCAGTACTTC. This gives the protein CASGGGRIETQYF.

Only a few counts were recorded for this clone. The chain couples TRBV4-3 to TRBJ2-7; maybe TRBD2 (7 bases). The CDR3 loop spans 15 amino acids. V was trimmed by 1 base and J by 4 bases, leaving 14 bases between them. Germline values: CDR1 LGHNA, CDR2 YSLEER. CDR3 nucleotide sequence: TGCGCCAGCAGCCAAGGGGAGGGACAATCATACGAGCAGTACTTC. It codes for CASSQGEGQSYEQYF.

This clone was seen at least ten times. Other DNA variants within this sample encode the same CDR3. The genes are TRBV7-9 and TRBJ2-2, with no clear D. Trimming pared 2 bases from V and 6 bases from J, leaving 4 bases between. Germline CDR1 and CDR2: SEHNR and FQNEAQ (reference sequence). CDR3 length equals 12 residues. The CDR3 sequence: CASSLRAGELFF. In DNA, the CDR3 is TGTGCCAGCAGCTTACGGGCCGGGGAGCTGTTTTTT.

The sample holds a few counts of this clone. This CDR3 is CASSFYLGGVFF. The CDR3 DNA reads TGTGCCAGCAGCTTTTACCTCGGGGGCGTGTTCTTC. V and J are TRBV7-2 and TRBJ2-1, with D tentatively TRBD1 or TRBD2 (6 bases each). This CDR3 is 12 amino acids long. V lost 3 bases to trimming and J lost 15 bases, with 15 bases between them. The V gene's germline CDR1 is SGHTA and CDR2 FQGNSA. The full variable domain, completed using reference TRBV7-2 and TRBJ2-1, is GAGVSQSPSNKVTEKGKDVELRCDPISGHTALYWYRQSLGQGLEFLIYFQGNSAPDKSGLPSDRFSAERTGGSVSTLTIQRTQQEDSAVYLCASSFYLGGVFFGPGTRLTVL.

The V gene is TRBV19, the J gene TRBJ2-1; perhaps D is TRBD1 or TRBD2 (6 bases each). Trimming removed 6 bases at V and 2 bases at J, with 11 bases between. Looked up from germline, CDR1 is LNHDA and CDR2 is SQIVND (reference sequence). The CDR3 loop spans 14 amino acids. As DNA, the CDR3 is TGTGCCAGTAGGAAGGGGGGCCCCTACAATGAGCAGTTCTTC. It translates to CASRKGGPYNEQFF.

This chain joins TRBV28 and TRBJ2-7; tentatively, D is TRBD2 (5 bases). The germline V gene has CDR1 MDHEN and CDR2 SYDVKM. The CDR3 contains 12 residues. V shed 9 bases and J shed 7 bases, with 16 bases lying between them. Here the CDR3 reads CASMTGLPEQYF. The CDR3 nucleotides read TGTGCCAGTATGACGGGATTACCAGAGCAGTACTTC.